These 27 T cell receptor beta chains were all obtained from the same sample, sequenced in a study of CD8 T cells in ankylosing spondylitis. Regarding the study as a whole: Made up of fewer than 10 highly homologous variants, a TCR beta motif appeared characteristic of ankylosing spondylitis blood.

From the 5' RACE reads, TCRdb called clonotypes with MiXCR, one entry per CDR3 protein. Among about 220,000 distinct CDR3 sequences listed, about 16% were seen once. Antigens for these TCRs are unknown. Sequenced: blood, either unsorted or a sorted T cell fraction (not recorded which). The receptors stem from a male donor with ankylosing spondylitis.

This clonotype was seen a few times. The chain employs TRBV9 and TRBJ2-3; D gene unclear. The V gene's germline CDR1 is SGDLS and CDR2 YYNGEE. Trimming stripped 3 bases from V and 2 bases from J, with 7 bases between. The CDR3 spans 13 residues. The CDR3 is CASSGRDTDTQYF. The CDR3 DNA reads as TGTGCCAGCAGCGGGCGAGACACAGATACGCAGTATTTT. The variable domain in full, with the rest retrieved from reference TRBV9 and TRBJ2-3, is DSGVTQTPKHLITATGQRVTLRCSPRSGDLSVYWYQQSLDQGLQFLIQYYNGEERAKGNILERFSAQQFPDLHSELNLSSLELGDSALYFCASSGRDTDTQYFGPGTRLTVL.

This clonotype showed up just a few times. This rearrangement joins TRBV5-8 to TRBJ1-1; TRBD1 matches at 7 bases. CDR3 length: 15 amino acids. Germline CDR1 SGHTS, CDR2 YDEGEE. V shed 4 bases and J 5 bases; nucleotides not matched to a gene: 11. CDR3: CASSVQQGLGTEAFF. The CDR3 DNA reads TGTGCCAGCAGCGTCCAACAGGGGCTTGGAACTGAAGCTTTCTTT.

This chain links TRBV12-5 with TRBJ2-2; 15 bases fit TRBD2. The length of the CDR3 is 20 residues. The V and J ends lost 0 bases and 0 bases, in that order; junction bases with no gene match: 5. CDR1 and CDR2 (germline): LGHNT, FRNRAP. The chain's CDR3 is CASGLVLRTSGRANTGELFF. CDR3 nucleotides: TGTGCTAGTGGTTTGGTACTCAGGACTAGCGGGAGGGCGAACACCGGGGAGCTGTTTTTT.

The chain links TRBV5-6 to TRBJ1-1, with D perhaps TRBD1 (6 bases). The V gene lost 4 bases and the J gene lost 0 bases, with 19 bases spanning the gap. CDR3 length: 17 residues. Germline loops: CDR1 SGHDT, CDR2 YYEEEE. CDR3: CASSAEKLGGLNTEAFF. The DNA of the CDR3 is TGTGCCAGCAGCGCCGAGAAACTCGGGGGCTTGAACACTGAAGCTTTCTTT.

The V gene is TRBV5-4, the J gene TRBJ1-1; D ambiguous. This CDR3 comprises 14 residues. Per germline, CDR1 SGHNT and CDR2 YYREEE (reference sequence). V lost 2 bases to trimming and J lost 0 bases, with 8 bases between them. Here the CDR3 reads CASSLNLLNTEAFF. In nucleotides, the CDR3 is TGTGCCAGCAGCTTAAACCTATTGAACACTGAAGCTTTCTTT.

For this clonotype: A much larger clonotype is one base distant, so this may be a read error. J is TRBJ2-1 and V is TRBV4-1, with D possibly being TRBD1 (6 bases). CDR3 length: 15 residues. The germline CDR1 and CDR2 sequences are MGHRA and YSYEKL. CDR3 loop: CTSSQDGDTAVKQFF. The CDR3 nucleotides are TGCACCAGCAGCCAAGACGGGGACACCGCGGTTAAGCAGTTCTTC.

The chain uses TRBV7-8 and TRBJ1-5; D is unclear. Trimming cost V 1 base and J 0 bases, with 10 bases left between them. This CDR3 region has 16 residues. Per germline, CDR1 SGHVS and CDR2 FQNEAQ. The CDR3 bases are TGTGCCAGCAGCTTAGGGAGCACACATAGCAATCAGCCCCAGCATTTT. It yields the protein CASSLGSTHSNQPQHF.

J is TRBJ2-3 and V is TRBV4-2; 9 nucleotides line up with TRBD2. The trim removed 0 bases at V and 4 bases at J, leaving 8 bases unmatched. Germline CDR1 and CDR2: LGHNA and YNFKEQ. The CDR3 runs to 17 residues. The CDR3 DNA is TGTGCCAGCAGCCAAGAATGGGCTAGCGGGGCCTCAGATACGCAGTATTTT. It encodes CASSQEWASGASDTQYF.

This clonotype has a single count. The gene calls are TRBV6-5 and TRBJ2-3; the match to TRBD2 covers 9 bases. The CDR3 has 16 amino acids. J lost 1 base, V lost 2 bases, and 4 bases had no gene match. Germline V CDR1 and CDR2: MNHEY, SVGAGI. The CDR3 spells CASSYLSGGRTDTQYF. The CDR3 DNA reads TGTGCCAGCAGTTACCTTAGCGGGGGCCGCACAGATACGCAGTATTTT.

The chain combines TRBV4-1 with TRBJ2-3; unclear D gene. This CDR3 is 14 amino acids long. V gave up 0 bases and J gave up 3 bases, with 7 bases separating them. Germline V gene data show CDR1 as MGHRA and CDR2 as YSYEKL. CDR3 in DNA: TGCGCCAGCAGCCAAGATCGCCAGACAGATACGCAGTATTTT. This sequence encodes CASSQDRQTDTQYF.

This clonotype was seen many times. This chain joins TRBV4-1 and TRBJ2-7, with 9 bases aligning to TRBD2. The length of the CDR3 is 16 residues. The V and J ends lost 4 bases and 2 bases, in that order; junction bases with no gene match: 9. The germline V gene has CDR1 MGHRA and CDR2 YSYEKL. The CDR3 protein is CASSPSPSGTTYEQYF. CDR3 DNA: TGCGCCAGCAGCCCCAGCCCTAGCGGGACTACCTACGAGCAGTACTTC.

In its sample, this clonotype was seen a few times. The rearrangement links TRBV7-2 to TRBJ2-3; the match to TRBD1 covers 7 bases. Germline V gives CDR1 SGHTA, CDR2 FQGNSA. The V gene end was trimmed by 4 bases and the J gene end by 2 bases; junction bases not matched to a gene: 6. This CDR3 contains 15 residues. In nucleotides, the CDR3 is TGTGCCAGCAGCTCCCCGGGACAGCTCACAGATACGCAGTATTTT. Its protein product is CASSSPGQLTDTQYF. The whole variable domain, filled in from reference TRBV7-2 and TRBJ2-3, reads GAGVSQSPSNKVTEKGKDVELRCDPISGHTALYWYRQSLGQGLEFLIYFQGNSAPDKSGLPSDRFSAERTGGSVSTLTIQRTQQEDSAVYLCASSSPGQLTDTQYFGPGTRLTVL.

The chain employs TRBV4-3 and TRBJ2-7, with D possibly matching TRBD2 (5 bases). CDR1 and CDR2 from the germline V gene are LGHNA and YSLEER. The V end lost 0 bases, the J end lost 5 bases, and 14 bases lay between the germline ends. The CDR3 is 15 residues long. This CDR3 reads CASSQDQYLLDEQYF. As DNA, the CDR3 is TGCGCCAGCAGCCAAGATCAGTACCTACTAGACGAGCAGTACTTC.

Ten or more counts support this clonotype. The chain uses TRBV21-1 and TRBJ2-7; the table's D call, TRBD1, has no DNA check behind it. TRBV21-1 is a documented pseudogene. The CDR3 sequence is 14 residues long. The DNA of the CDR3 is TGTGCCAGCAGCAAACCGGGACACTACTACGAGCAGTACTTC. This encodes CASSKPGHYYEQYF.

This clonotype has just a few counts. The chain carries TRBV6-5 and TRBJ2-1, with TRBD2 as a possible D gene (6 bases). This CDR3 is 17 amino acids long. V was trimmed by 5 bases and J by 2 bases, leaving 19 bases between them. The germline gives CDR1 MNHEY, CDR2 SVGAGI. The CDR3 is CASSLRNPSDTYNEQFF. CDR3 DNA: TGTGCCAGCAGTCTACGGAACCCTAGCGACACCTACAATGAGCAGTTCTTC.

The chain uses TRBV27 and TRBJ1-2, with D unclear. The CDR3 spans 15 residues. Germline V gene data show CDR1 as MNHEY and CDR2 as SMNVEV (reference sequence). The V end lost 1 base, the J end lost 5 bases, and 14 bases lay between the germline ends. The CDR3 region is CASSLLGGEAYGYTF. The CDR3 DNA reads TGTGCCAGCAGTTTATTGGGCGGGGAGGCGTATGGCTACACCTTC.

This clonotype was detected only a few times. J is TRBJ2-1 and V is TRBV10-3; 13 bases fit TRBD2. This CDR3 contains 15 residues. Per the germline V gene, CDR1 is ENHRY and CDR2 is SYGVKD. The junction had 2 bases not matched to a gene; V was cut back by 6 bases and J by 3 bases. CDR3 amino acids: CAIRTSGGFYNEQFF. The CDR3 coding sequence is TGTGCCATCAGGACTAGCGGGGGGTTCTACAATGAGCAGTTCTTC.

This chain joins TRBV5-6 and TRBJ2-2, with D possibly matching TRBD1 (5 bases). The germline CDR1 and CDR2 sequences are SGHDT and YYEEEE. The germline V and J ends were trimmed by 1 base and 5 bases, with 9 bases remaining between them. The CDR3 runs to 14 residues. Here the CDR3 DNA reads TGTGCCAGCAGCTTGAGGGGTGGGACCGGGGAGCTGTTTTTT. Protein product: CASSLRGGTGELFF.

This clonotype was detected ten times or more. The CDR3: CASTKADSSYEQYF. The CDR3 coding sequence is TGTGCCAGCACCAAAGCCGATAGCAGCTACGAGCAGTACTTC. The chain links TRBV7-9 to TRBJ2-7; no firm D call. Deletions cut 7 bases from V and 3 bases from J, with 16 bases between. Germline V CDR1 and CDR2: SEHNR, FQNEAQ (reference sequence). This CDR3 region has 14 residues.

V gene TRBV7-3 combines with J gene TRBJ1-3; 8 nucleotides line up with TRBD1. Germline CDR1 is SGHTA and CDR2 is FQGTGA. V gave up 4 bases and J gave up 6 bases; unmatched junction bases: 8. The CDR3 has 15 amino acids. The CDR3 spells CASSYRQGSANTIYF. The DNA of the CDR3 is TGTGCCAGCAGCTATAGACAGGGGTCGGCAAACACCATATATTTT. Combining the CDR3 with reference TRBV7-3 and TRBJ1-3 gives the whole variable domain GAGVSQTPSNKVTEKGKYVELRCDPISGHTALYWYRQSLGQGPEFLIYFQGTGAADDSGLPNDRFFAVRPEGSVSTLKIQRTERGDSAVYLCASSYRQGSANTIYFGEGSWLTVV.

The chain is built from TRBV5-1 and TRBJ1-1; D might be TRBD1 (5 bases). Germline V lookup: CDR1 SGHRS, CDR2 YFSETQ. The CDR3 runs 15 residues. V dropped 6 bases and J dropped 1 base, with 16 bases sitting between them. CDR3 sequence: CASTPRTGGNTEAFF. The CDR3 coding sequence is TGCGCCAGCACCCCGCGGACGGGGGGGAACACTGAAGCTTTCTTT.

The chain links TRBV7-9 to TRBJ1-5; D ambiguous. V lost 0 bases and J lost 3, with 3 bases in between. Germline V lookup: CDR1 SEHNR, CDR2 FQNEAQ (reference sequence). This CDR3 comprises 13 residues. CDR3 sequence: CASSLADNQPQHF. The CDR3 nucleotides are TGTGCCAGCAGCTTAGCGGACAATCAGCCCCAGCATTTT.

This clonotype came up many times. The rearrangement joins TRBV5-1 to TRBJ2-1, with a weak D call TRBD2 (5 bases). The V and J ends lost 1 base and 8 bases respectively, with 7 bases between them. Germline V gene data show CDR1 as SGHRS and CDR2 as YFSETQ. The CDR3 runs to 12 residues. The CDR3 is CASSLLGDEQFF. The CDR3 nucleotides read TGCGCCAGCAGCTTGCTCGGGGATGAGCAGTTCTTC. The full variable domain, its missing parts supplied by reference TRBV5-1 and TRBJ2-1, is KAGVTQTPRYLIKTRGQQVTLSCSPISGHRSVSWYQQTPGQGLQFLFEYFSETQRNKGNFPGRFSGRQFSNSRSEMNVSTLELGDSALYLCASSLLGDEQFFGPGTRLTVL.

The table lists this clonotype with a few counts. For the CDR3, the DNA is TGTGCCAGCAGCCAAGATTGGGGGGACCATCTCGAAGAGACCCAGTACTTC. It specifies CASSQDWGDHLEETQYF. V is TRBV4-2 and J is TRBJ2-5; TRBD2 is a possible D gene (6 bases). Germline values: CDR1 LGHNA, CDR2 YNFKEQ. The V end was cut by 0 bases, the J end by 3 bases, with 17 bases between. The CDR3 length is 17 residues.

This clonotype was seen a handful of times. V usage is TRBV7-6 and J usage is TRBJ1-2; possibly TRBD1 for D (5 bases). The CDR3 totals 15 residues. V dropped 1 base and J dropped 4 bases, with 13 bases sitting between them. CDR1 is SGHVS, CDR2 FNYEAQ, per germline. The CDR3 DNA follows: TGTGCCAGCAGCTTAGGAGGACAATTGTCCTATGGCTACACCTTC. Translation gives CASSLGGQLSYGYTF.

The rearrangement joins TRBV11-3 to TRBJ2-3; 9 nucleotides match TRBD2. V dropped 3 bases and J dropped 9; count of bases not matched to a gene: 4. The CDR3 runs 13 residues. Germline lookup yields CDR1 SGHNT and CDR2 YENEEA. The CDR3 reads CASSFIAGETQYF. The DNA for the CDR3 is TGTGCCAGCAGCTTTATAGCGGGGGAAACGCAGTATTTT.

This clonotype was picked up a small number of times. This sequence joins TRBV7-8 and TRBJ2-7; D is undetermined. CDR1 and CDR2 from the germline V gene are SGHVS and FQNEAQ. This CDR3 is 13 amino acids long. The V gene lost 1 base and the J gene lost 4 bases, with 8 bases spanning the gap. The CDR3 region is CASSLEPVYEQYF. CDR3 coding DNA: TGTGCCAGCAGCTTAGAGCCGGTGTACGAGCAGTACTTC.